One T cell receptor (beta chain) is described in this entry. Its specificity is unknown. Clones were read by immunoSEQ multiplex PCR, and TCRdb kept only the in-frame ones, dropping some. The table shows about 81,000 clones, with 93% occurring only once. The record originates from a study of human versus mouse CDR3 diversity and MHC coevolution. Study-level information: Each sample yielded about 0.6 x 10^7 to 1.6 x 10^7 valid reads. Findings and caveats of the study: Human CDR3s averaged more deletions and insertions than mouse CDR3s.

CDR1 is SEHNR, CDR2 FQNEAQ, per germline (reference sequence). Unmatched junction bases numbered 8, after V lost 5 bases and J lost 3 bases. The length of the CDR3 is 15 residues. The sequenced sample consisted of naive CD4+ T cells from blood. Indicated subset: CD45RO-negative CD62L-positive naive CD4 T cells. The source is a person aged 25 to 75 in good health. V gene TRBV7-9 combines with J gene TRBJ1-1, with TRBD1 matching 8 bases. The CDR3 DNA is TGTGCCAGCAGCCCAGGACAGGGTACGGACACTGAAGCTTTCTTT. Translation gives CASSPGQGTDTEAFF.